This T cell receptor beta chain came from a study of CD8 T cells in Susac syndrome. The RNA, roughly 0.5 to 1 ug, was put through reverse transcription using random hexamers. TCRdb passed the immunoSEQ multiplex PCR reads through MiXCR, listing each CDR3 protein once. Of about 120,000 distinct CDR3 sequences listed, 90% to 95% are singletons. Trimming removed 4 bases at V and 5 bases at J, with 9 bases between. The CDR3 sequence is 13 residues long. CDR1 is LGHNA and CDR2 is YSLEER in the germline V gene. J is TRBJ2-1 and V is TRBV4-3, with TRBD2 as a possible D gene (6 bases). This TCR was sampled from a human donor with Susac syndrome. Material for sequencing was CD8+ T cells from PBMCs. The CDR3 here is CASSRTKHNEQFF. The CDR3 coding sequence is TGCGCCAGCAGCCGGACTAAACACAATGAGCAGTTCTTC.